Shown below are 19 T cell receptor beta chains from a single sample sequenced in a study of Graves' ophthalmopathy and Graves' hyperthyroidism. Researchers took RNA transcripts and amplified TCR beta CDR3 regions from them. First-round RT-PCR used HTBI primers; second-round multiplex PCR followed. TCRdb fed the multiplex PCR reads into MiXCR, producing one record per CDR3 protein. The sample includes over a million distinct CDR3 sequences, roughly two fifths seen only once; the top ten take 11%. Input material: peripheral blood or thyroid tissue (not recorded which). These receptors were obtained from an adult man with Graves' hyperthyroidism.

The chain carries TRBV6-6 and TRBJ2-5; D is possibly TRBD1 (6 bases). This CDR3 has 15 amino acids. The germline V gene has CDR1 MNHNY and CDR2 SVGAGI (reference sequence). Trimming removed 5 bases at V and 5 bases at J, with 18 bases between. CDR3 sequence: CASSLAGTPIETQYF. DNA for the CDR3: TGTGCCAGCAGTCTAGCCGGGACACCCATTGAGACCCAGTACTTC.

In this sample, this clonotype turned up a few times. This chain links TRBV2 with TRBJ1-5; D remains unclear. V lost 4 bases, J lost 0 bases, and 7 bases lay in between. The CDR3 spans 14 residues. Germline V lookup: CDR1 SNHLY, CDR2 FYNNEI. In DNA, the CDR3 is TGTGCCAGCAGTGCCGTGTATAGCAATCAGCCCCAGCATTTT. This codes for CASSAVYSNQPQHF. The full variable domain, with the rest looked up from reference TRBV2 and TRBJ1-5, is EPEVTQTPSHQVTQMGQEVILRCVPISNHLYFYWYRQILGQKVEFLVSFYNNEISEKSEIFDDQFSVERPDGSNFTLKIRSTKLEDSAMYFCASSAVYSNQPQHFGDGTRLSIL.

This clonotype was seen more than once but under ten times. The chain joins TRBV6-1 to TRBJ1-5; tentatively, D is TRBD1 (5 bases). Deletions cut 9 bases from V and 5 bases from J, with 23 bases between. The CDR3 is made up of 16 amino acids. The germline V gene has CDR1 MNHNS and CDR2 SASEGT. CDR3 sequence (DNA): TGTGCCAGTATAGGCCCTCAAGGCAGGGTTTATCAGCCCCAGCATTTT. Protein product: CASIGPQGRVYQPQHF.

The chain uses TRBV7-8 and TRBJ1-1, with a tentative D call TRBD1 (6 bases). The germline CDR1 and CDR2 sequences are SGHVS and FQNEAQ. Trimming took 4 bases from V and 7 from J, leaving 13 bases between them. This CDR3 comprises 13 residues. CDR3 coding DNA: TGTGCCAGCAGCTCACAGGGTCGGAGTGAAGCTTTCTTT. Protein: CASSSQGRSEAFF.

CDR3 sequence reads: CASSADDRANVLTF. The CDR3 nucleotides read TGCGCCAGCAGCGCTGACGACAGGGCCAACGTCCTGACTTTC. This chain links TRBV5-1 with TRBJ2-6; D gene ambiguous. The germline CDR1 and CDR2 sequences are SGHRS and YFSETQ. This CDR3 spans 14 amino acids. V was trimmed by 4 bases and J by 5 bases, leaving 10 bases between them.

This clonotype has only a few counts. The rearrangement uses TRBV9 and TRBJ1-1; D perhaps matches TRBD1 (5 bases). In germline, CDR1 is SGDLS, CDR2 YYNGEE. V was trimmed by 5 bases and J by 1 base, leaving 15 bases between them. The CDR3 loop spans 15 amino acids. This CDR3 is CASSRGRGTNTEAFF. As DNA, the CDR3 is TGTGCCAGCAGTCGAGGTAGAGGGACGAACACTGAAGCTTTCTTT.

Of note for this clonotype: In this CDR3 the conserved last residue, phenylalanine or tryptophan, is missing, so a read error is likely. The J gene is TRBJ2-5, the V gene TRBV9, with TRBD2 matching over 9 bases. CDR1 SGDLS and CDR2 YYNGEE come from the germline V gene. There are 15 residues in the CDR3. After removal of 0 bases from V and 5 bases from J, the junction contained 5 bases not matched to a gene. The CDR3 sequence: CASSVGPSGDETQYL. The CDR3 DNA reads TGTGCCAGCAGCGTAGGGCCTAGCGGGGACGAGACCCAGTACCTC.

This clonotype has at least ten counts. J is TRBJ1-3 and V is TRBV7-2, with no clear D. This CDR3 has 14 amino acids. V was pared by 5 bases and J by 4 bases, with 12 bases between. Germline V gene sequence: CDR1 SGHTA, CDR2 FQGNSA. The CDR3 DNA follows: TGTGCCAGCAGCCGCGGAGTTACCGGAAACACCATATATTTT. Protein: CASSRGVTGNTIYF.

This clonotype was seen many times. CDR3 sequence reads: CASSPTQSTNYGYTF. The CDR3, as DNA: TGTGCCAGCAGCCCGACACAGTCAACTAACTATGGCTACACCTTC. The V call is TRBV11-2, the J call TRBJ1-2; the D is unclear. V lost 5 bases to trimming and J lost 0 bases, with 13 bases between them. Germline CDR1 reads SGHAT; CDR2 reads FQNNGV. The CDR3 loop spans 15 amino acids.

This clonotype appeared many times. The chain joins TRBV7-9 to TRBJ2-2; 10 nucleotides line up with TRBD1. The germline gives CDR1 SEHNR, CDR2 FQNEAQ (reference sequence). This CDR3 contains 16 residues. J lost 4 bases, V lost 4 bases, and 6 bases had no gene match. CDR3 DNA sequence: TGTGCCAGCAGCTCCGGGACAGGGGTTATCACCGGGGAGCTGTTTTTT. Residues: CASSSGTGVITGELFF.

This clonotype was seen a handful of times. CDR3 DNA sequence: TGTGCCAGCAGTGTGAGACAGGGAAAGTCTGAAGCTTTCTTT. This gives the protein CASSVRQGKSEAFF. The chain employs TRBV6-2 or TRBV6-3 and TRBJ1-1; 7 bases map to TRBD1. The V gene's germline CDR1 is MNHEY and CDR2 SVGEGT. This CDR3 is 14 amino acids long. Unmatched junction bases numbered 9, after V lost 5 bases and J lost 6 bases.

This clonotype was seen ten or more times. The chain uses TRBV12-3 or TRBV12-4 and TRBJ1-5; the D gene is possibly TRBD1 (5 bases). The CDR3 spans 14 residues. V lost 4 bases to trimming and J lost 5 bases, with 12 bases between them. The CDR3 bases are TGTGCCAGCAGTTCCGGGACTCGATATCAGCCCCAGCATTTT. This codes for CASSSGTRYQPQHF.

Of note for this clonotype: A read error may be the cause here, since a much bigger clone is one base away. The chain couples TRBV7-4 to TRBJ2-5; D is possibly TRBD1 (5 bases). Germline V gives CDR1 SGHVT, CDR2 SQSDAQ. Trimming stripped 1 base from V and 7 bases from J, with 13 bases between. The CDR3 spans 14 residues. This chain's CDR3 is CASSLGGSKGTQYF. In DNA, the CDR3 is TGTGCCAGCAGCTTAGGGGGCTCGAAAGGGACCCAGTACTTC.

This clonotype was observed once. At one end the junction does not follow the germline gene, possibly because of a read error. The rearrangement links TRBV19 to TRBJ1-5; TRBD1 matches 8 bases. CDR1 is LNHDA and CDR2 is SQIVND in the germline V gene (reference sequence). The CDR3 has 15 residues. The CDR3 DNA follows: TGTGCCAGTAGTCTAGAAACAGGGGGTGATCAGCCCCAGCATTTT. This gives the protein CASSLETGGDQPQHF.

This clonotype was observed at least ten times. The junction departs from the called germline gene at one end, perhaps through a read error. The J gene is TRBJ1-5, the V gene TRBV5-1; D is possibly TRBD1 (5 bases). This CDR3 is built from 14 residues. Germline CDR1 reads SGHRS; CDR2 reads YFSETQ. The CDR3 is CASSLGVNNQPQHF. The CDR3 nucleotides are TGTGCCAGCAGTTTAGGGGTTAACAATCAGCCCCAGCATTTT.

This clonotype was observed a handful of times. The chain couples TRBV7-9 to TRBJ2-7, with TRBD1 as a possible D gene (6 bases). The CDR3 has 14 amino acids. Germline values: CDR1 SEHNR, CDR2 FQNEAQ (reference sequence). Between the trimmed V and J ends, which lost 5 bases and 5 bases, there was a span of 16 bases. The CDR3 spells CASSLTQGHNEQYF. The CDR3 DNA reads TGTGCCAGCAGCCTTACGCAGGGGCACAACGAGCAGTACTTC.

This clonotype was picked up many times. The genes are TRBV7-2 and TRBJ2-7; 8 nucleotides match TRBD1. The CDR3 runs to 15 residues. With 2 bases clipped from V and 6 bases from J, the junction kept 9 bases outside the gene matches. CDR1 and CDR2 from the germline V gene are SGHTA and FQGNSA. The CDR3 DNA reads TGTGCCAGCAGCTTATCCGCGGACAGGGCTCGCGAGCAGTACTTC. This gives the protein CASSLSADRAREQYF. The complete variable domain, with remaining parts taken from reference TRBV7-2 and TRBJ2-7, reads GAGVSQSPSNKVTEKGKDVELRCDPISGHTALYWYRQSLGQGLEFLIYFQGNSAPDKSGLPSDRFSAERTGGSVSTLTIQRTQQEDSAVYLCASSLSADRAREQYFGPGTRLTVT.

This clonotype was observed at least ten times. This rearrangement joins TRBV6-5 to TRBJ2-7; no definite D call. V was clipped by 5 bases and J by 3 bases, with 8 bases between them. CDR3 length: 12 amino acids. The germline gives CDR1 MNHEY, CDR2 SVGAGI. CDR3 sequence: CASSRIGYEQYF. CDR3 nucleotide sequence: TGTGCCAGCAGTCGGATCGGCTACGAGCAGTACTTC.

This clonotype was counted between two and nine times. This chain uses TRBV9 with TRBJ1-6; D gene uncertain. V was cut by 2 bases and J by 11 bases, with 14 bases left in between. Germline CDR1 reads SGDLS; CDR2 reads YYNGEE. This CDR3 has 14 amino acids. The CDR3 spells CASSVAAVGTPLHF. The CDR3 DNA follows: TGTGCCAGCAGCGTCGCGGCCGTGGGCACACCCCTCCACTTT.